This note documents a single TCR beta chain sequence. TCRdb used MiXCR to reprocess the PCR reads, holding one entry per CDR3 protein. The sample carries around 91,000 distinct CDR3 sequences, about 54% recorded once. Per the germline V gene, CDR1 is SGHVS and CDR2 is FQNEAQ. The CDR3 extends over 13 amino acids. Trimming removed 5 bases at V and 0 bases at J, with 8 bases between. The sample belongs to a study of CDR3 diversity in severe acne. The origin of this receptor is a male donor in good health, without acne. The V and J genes are TRBV7-8 and TRBJ2-7; the D gene is possibly TRBD1 (6 bases). Sequenced sample: blood. The CDR3 DNA reads TGTGCCAGCAGCAGGGGGACCTCCTACGAGCAGTACTTC. Translated, it gives CASSRGTSYEQYF.